This T cell receptor (beta chain) appears in the sequencing data of a study of T-cell memory formation after mild COVID-19. Whole-study findings and limits: Researchers report contracting CD4+ clones mostly in CM and EM, with CD8+ clones in EMRA. Memory from before infection featured some responding clones, which suggests cross-reactive memory joined.

There are a few counts of this clonotype. What it binds is unknown. With V trimmed by 3 bases and J by 8 bases, 10 bases remained unmatched. The CDR3 has 16 residues. In germline, CDR1 is KGHDR, CDR2 SFDVKD. Researchers used 5'RACE with constant-segment primers to make TCR alpha and TCR beta cDNA libraries that carry sample barcodes and UMIs. Each CDR3 protein gets one entry after TCRdb re-called the 5' RACE reads with MiXCR. The sample contains around 250,000 distinct CDR3 sequences, 15% to 20% of which appear only once. Sequenced input: PBMCs or a T cell subset sorted from them (not recorded which). This TCR came from a man aged 18 to 35 who had mild COVID-19 (a few samples of this study predate the infection). Cell type and time point are not known. J is TRBJ2-1 and V is TRBV24-1, with TRBD2 matching 9 bases. The CDR3 nucleotides read TGTGCCACCAGTGATGGGAGCGGGGGGAAGAATCATGAGCAGTTCTTC. It is translated as CATSDGSGGKNHEQFF.